The 10 T cell receptor beta chains presented below share a single source sample, sequenced in a study of T cell responses to AZD1222 COVID-19 vaccine. The table came from immunoSEQ multiplex PCR; TCRdb's copy has only in-frame clones and leaves some out. Here the sample spans under 130,000 clones, under 95% being singletons. This sample comprised peripheral blood, obtained on day 0 of AZD1222 vaccination. These receptors all come from an adult in good health.

This clone has only a few counts. The chain recombines TRBV9 with TRBJ2-7, with D maybe TRBD1 (5 bases). Trimming left V 3 bases short and J 7 bases short, with 17 bases between. Germline CDR1 reads SGDLS; CDR2 reads YYNGEE. The CDR3 runs 14 residues. The CDR3 DNA follows: TGTGCCAGCAGCGGTGGACATTCATTTAAGGAGCAGTACTTC. Its protein product is CASSGGHSFKEQYF.

V is TRBV10-3 and J is TRBJ1-2; tentative D call: TRBD1 (5 bases). The CDR3 covers 13 residues. The germline gives CDR1 ENHRY, CDR2 SYGVKD. With 6 bases removed from V and 3 bases from J, the gap between germline ends came to 11 bases. The CDR3 protein is CAISRDRYYGYTF. The DNA of the CDR3 is TGTGCCATCAGCCGGGACCGATACTATGGCTACACCTTC.

The J gene is TRBJ1-1, the V gene TRBV5-1, with TRBD1 as a possible D gene (5 bases). Germline CDR1 SGHRS, CDR2 YFSETQ. CDR3 length: 13 amino acids. V was shortened by 2 bases and J by 1 base, with 6 bases between the two germline ends. CDR3 protein: CASSFGGNTEAFF. DNA for the CDR3: TGCGCCAGCAGCTTTGGGGGGAACACTGAAGCTTTCTTT.

The rearrangement links TRBV27 to TRBJ1-1; the match to TRBD1 covers 9 bases. The CDR3 covers 11 residues. CDR1 is MNHEY and CDR2 is SMNVEV in the germline V gene (reference sequence). V dropped 6 bases and J dropped 10; count of bases not matched to a gene: 3. This CDR3 reads CASSTGGAAFF. The CDR3 bases are TGTGCCAGCAGCACAGGGGGCGCAGCTTTCTTT.

The V and J genes are TRBV2 and TRBJ2-7; TRBD1 aligns across 8 bases. The CDR3 sequence is 14 residues long. Germline loops: CDR1 SNHLY, CDR2 FYNNEI. Trimming cost V 9 bases and J 5 bases; bases outside gene matches: 12. The CDR3 loop reads CASRPGQGGHEQYF. CDR3 DNA sequence: TGTGCCAGTCGACCCGGACAGGGTGGCCACGAGCAGTACTTC.

The rearrangement links TRBV7-2 to TRBJ2-3; possible D gene TRBD2, 5 bases. V was cut by 5 bases and J by 2 bases, with 11 bases left in between. The length of the CDR3 is 14 residues. CDR1 SGHTA and CDR2 FQGNSA come from the germline V gene. The CDR3 DNA reads TGTGCCAGCAGCCCAAGCGGCCTCACAGATACGCAGTATTTT. It specifies CASSPSGLTDTQYF.

This clone came up a few times. This sequence joins TRBV6-5 and TRBJ1-1; D gene unclear. The CDR3 spans 13 residues. Germline values: CDR1 MNHEY, CDR2 SVGAGI. V lost 4 bases and J lost 6, with 12 bases in between. Written as DNA, the CDR3 is TGTGCCAGCAGTTCCTCCCCGGGAGCTGAAGCTTTCTTT. Translated: CASSSSPGAEAFF.

The V and J genes are TRBV7-2 and TRBJ2-7; D gene unclear. The CDR3 has 13 amino acids. Germline lookup yields CDR1 SGHTA and CDR2 FQGNSA. V was trimmed by 4 bases and J by 1 base, leaving 8 bases between them. CDR3 DNA: TGTGCCAGCAGCTGGGCCTCGTCCTACGAGCAGTACTTC. Its protein is CASSWASSYEQYF.

The J gene is TRBJ2-5, the V gene TRBV10-3; a weak D match, TRBD2 (5 bases). The length of the CDR3 is 13 residues. Germline V gene data show CDR1 as ENHRY and CDR2 as SYGVKD. V lost 4 bases, J lost 3 bases, and 9 bases lay in between. The CDR3 here is CAISAPGEETQYF. DNA of the CDR3: TGTGCCATCAGTGCCCCCGGGGAAGAGACCCAGTACTTC.

The rearrangement links TRBV14 to TRBJ2-4; 8 bases fit TRBD1. V dropped 5 bases and J dropped 0; count of bases not matched to a gene: 6. This CDR3 contains 16 residues. Looked up from germline, CDR1 is SGHDN and CDR2 is FVKESK. The CDR3 DNA is TGTGCCAGCAGCGCAACCAGGGGGCTAGCCAAAAACATTCAGTACTTC. It specifies CASSATRGLAKNIQYF.